This T cell receptor (beta chain) came from a study of blood T cell repertoires in COVID-19. Overall study context: The United States, Italy and Spain provided the acute and convalescent COVID-19 samples.

Germline V CDR1 and CDR2: SGHTS, YDEGEE. The CDR3 has 15 amino acids. Trimming removed 5 bases from V and 7 bases from J, with 19 bases in between. In the original analysis: For nucleated cells, counts were estimated from reference gene primer amplification. Profiled with immunoSEQ multiplex PCR; TCRdb holds only in-frame clones, not every one. V and J calls and clone size follow that table, whereas D and trimming were derived from the DNA. The sample includes over 60,000 clones, roughly 80% of them seen just once. The receptor's source is a human donor in a cohort sampled during active COVID-19. Material for sequencing was peripheral blood. The genes are TRBV5-8 and TRBJ2-1; no definite D call. Written as DNA, the CDR3 is TGTGCCAGCAGAGCCCCAGGATCCCCCTGGAATGAGCAGTTCTTC. It codes for CASRAPGSPWNEQFF.